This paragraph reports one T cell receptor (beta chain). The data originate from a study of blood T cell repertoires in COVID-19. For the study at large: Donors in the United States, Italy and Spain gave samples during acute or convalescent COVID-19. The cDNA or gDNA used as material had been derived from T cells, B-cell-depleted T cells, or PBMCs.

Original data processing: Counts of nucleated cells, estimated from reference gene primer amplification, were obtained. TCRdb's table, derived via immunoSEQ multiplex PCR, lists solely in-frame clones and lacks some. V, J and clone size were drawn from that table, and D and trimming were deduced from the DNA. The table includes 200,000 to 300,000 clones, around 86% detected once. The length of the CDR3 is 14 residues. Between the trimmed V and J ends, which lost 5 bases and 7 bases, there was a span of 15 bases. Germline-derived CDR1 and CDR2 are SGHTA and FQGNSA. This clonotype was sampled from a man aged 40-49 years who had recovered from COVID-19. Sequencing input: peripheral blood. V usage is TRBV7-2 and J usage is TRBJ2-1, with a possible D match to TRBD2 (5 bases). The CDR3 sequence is CASSHPASGNEQFF. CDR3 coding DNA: TGTGCCAGCAGCCATCCTGCTTCGGGGAATGAGCAGTTCTTC.